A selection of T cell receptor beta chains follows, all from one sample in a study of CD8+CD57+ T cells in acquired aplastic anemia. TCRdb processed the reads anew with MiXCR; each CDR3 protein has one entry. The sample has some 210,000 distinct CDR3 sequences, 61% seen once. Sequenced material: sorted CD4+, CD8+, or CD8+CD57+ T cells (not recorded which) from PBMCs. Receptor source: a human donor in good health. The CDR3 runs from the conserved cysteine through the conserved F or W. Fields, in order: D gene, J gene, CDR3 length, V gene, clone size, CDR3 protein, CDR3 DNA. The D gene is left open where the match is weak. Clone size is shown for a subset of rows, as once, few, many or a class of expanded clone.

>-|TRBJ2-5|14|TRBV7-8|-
CASSPVAVQETQYF
TGTGCCAGCAGCCCCGTGGCAGTCCAAGAGACCCAGTACTTC
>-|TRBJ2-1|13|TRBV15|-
CATSREVGYEQFF
TGTGCCACCAGCAGAGAAGTGGGGTATGAGCAGTTCTTC
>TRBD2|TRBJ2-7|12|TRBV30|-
CAWESGTYEQYF
TGTGCCTGGGAGAGCGGGACCTACGAGCAGTACTTC
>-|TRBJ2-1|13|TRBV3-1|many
CASSLKRHNEQFF
TGTGCCAGCAGCCTCAAACGACACAATGAGCAGTTCTTC
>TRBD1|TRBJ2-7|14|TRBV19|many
CASSTPGTGHEQYF
TGTGCCAGTAGTACACCCGGGACAGGGCACGAGCAGTACTTC
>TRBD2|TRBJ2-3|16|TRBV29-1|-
CSVEDDGSGGTDTQYF
TGCAGCGTTGAAGACGACGGTAGCGGGGGCACAGATACGCAGTATTTT
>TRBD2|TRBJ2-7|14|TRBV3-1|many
CASSQDSGSYEQYF
TGTGCCAGCAGCCAAGACAGCGGGAGCTACGAGCAGTACTTC
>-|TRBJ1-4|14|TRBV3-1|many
CASSQDSDHEKLFF
TGTGCCAGCAGCCAAGATTCGGATCATGAAAAACTGTTTTTT
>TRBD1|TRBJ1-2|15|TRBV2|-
CASSETDRGPGGYTF
TGTGCCAGCAGTGAGACGGACAGGGGGCCGGGTGGCTACACCTTC
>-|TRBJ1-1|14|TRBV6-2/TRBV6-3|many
CASSSGEWNTEAFF
TGTGCCAGCAGTTCAGGGGAATGGAACACTGAAGCTTTCTTT
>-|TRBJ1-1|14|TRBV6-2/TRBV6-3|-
CASSYFPRDTEAFF
TGTGCCAGCAGTTACTTCCCCCGGGACACTGAAGCTTTCTTT
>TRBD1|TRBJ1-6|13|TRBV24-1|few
CAPEDRERSPLHF
TGTGCCCCAGAGGACAGGGAACGTTCACCCCTCCACTTT
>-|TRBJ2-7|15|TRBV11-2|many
CASSLGQGLIYEQYF
TGTGCCAGCAGCTTAGGTCAGGGGTTGATCTACGAGCAGTACTTC
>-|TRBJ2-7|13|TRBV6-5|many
CASSYDEGLEQYF
TGTGCCAGCAGTTACGACGAGGGCCTCGAGCAGTACTTC
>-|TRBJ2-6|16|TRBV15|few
CATSRVLSSGANVLTF
TGTGCCACCAGCAGAGTGTTATCCTCTGGGGCCAACGTCCTGACTTTC
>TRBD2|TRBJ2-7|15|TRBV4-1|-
CASSQGAGASYEQYF
TGCGCCAGCAGCCAAGGAGCGGGGGCCTCCTACGAGCAGTACTTC